This T cell receptor beta chain comes out of a study of T cells in Graves' hyperthyroidism and ophthalmopathy. The study, taken as a whole, reports: Among clonotypes expanded in thyroid above 0.001, most were also found in blood.

TCR beta CDR3 sequences were amplified from RNA transcripts. The TCR CDR3 first-round RT-PCR relied on the HTBI primer set. TCRdb redid the calling of the multiplex PCR reads with MiXCR, one entry per CDR3 protein. The table has roughly 170,000 distinct CDR3 sequences, about 18% seen once; the top ten hold roughly 28%. Participants, patients aged 18 to 65, had newly diagnosed hyperthyroidism with a duration under 2 months. Reasons for excluding patients were uncontrolled infection, other autoimmune disease, pregnancy or lactation. Clinicians diagnosed patients from clinical symptoms, serum thyroxine and TRAb, thyroid ultrasound and orbital computed tomography. Germline loops: CDR1 SGHAT, CDR2 FQNNGV. The CDR3 is 17 amino acids. J gave up 4 bases and V 1 base, and 8 bases lay outside the gene matches. Ten or more counts support this clonotype. Its matching antigen is unknown.

The genes are TRBV11-2 and TRBJ2-7; 12 nucleotides agree with TRBD2. The sequencing sample was made of blood. The receptor was isolated from a woman between 45 and 60 years old with Graves' hyperthyroidism. CDR3 DNA: TGTGCCAGCAGCTTAGGTTCTCTAGCGGGGGGGCCTTACGAGCAGTACTTC. The encoded protein is CASSLGSLAGGPYEQYF. The complete variable domain, with remaining parts taken from reference TRBV11-2 and TRBJ2-7, reads EAGVAQSPRYKIIEKRQSVAFWCNPISGHATLYWYQQILGQGPKLLIQFQNNGVVDDSQLPKDRFSAERLKGVDSTLKIQPAKLEDSAVYLCASSLGSLAGGPYEQYFGPGTRLTVT.